Each of the 15 T cell receptor beta chains below was sequenced from the same sample in a study of cytomegalovirus exposure and HLA in healthy donors. Produced via immunoSEQ multiplex PCR; TCRdb's table is partial and in-frame only. This table holds roughly 80,000 clones, just under 95% found once. Sample: PBMCs. The origin of the receptors is a man aged 18 to 35 in good health and CMV-seronegative.

This clone showed up just a few times. CDR3 in DNA: TGCGCCAGCAGCCAAGAAGAGGGGACAGGGGCCAATGAGCAGTTCTTC. Its protein is CASSQEEGTGANEQFF. This chain joins TRBV4-3 and TRBJ2-1; 10 nucleotides align to TRBD1. This CDR3 region has 16 residues. Germline CDR1 is LGHNA and CDR2 is YSLEER. J was trimmed by 6 bases and V by 0 bases; bases with no gene match: 5.

The chain uses TRBV2 and TRBJ2-6, with a tentative D call TRBD1 (5 bases). The CDR3 sequence is 17 residues long. Trimming took 5 bases from V and 0 from J, leaving 14 bases between them. Per germline, CDR1 SNHLY and CDR2 FYNNEI. The CDR3 here is CASSPSDTNSGANVLTF. The DNA of the CDR3 is TGTGCCAGCAGTCCCTCGGACACAAACTCTGGGGCCAACGTCCTGACTTTC.

The chain links TRBV13 to TRBJ1-2, with a tentative D call TRBD1 (6 bases). Between the trimmed V and J ends, which lost 2 bases and 8 bases, there was a span of 15 bases. This CDR3 spans 14 amino acids. The germline CDR1 and CDR2 sequences are PRHDT and FYEKMQ (reference sequence). The CDR3 DNA reads as TGTGCCAGCAGCTTACGTGGGACATTGGGCGGCTACACCTTC. It encodes CASSLRGTLGGYTF.

The genes are TRBV29-1 and TRBJ2-7; 9 nucleotides match TRBD1. The CDR3 length is 13 residues. The germline gives CDR1 SQVTM, CDR2 ANQGSEA. V gave up 4 bases and J gave up 6 bases; unmatched junction bases: 7. The CDR3 protein is CSVAPGQGTEQYF. The CDR3 nucleotides are TGCAGCGTTGCGCCGGGACAGGGAACCGAGCAGTACTTC.

The J gene is TRBJ1-5, the V gene TRBV5-1; possible D gene TRBD1, 6 bases. Trimming left V 4 bases short and J 0 bases short, with 14 bases between. Per the germline V gene, CDR1 is SGHRS and CDR2 is YFSETQ. The CDR3 contains 16 residues. CDR3 in amino acids: CASSLGDNNSNQPQHF. In DNA form, the CDR3 reads TGCGCCAGCAGCCTGGGGGACAATAATAGCAATCAGCCCCAGCATTTT. The variable domain in full, completed from reference TRBV5-1 and TRBJ1-5, reads KAGVTQTPRYLIKTRGQQVTLSCSPISGHRSVSWYQQTPGQGLQFLFEYFSETQRNKGNFPGRFSGRQFSNSRSEMNVSTLELGDSALYLCASSLGDNNSNQPQHFGDGTRLSIL.

The chain links TRBV6-1 to TRBJ2-5; weak D call: TRBD2 (6 bases). V dropped 6 bases and J dropped 0 bases, with 14 bases sitting between them. Per germline, CDR1 MNHNS and CDR2 SASEGT. CDR3 size: 15 residues. In DNA form, the CDR3 reads TGTGCCAGCAGCGGGGGACTGATGTACCAAGAGACCCAGTACTTC. Its protein is CASSGGLMYQETQYF.

V is TRBV10-3 and J is TRBJ1-2; D perhaps matches TRBD1 (6 bases). This CDR3 has 16 residues. The germline V and J ends were trimmed by 9 bases and 6 bases, with 26 bases remaining between them. Germline V lookup: CDR1 ENHRY, CDR2 SYGVKD. The DNA for the CDR3 is TGTGCCATAGCCAGGGCCGAGTCGGACAGCCGACATGGCTACACCTTC. Amino acid sequence: CAIARAESDSRHGYTF.

About this clone: Other DNA sequences in this specimen translate into the identical CDR3. The chain recombines TRBV18 with TRBJ2-7; D gene uncertain. This CDR3 comprises 12 residues. Trimming took 6 bases from V and 5 from J, leaving 11 bases between them. Germline V lookup: CDR1 KGHSH, CDR2 LQKENI. For the CDR3, the DNA is TGTGCCAGCTCTCCTCGTCGGGACGAGCAGTACTTC. It yields the protein CASSPRRDEQYF.

The genes are TRBV11-2 and TRBJ2-1, with 7 positions matching TRBD1. The CDR3 consists of 14 residues. V trimming: 1 base; J trimming: 4 bases; junction bases outside the gene matches: 1. Germline V gene lookup returns CDR1 SGHAT and CDR2 FQNNGV. The CDR3 DNA reads as TGTGCCAGCAGCTTAGTACAGGGGTACAATGAGCAGTTCTTC. It translates to CASSLVQGYNEQFF.

This clone was picked up a small number of times. This rearrangement joins TRBV7-9 to TRBJ1-6, with a tentative D call TRBD1 (5 bases). The CDR3 is 15 amino acids. In germline, CDR1 is SEHNR, CDR2 FQNEAQ (reference sequence). V lost 1 base and J 5 bases, leaving 9 bases between the germline ends. CDR3 in amino acids: CASSLGGTNNSPLHF. CDR3 bases: TGTGCCAGCAGCTTAGGCGGGACGAATAATTCACCCCTCCACTTT.

The J gene is TRBJ2-7, the V gene TRBV19; D gene uncertain. V was clipped by 6 bases and J by 5 bases, with 11 bases between them. Germline V gene sequence: CDR1 LNHDA, CDR2 SQIVND (reference sequence). The CDR3 is 12 amino acids. CDR3 DNA sequence: TGTGCCAGTAGCCCCACTGCCGACGAGCAGTACTTC. It is translated as CASSPTADEQYF.

This sequence joins TRBV27 and TRBJ1-4; 8 bases fit TRBD1. Germline values: CDR1 MNHEY, CDR2 SMNVEV (reference sequence). The CDR3 runs 15 residues. The V gene end was trimmed by 5 bases and the J gene end by 7 bases; junction bases not matched to a gene: 9. DNA for the CDR3: TGTGCCAGCAGTCCCAGGACAGGGAGAACTGAAAAACTGTTTTTT. Protein: CASSPRTGRTEKLFF.

The chain has TRBV7-9 and TRBJ1-3, with D perhaps TRBD1 (6 bases). Trimming took off 2 bases at V and 6 bases at J, with 8 bases between the two ends. The CDR3 totals 13 residues. In germline, CDR1 is SEHNR, CDR2 FQNEAQ (reference sequence). The chain's CDR3 is CASSLTGQNTIYF. In DNA form, the CDR3 reads TGTGCCAGCAGCTTAACGGGACAAAACACCATATATTTT.

The CDR3 here is CASSLARGQGDNEQYF. CDR3 coding DNA: TGTGCCAGCAGCTTAGCCCGGGGACAGGGGGACAACGAGCAGTACTTC. This chain uses TRBV11-1 with TRBJ2-7, with TRBD1 matching 11 bases. The CDR3 totals 16 residues. Germline assignment: CDR1 SGHAT and CDR2 FQDESV (reference sequence). V shed 0 bases and J 5 bases; nucleotides not matched to a gene: 6.

The chain joins TRBV5-1 to TRBJ2-1; 15 bases match TRBD2. The germline V gene has CDR1 SGHRS and CDR2 YFSETQ. CDR3 size: 15 residues. V was pared by 5 bases and J by 10 bases, with 7 bases of the junction left unmatched. The CDR3 nucleotides are TGCGCCAGCAGAGAAGGGACTAGCGGGGGGTCGGAGCAGTTCTTC. This encodes CASREGTSGGSEQFF. The full variable domain, completed using reference TRBV5-1 and TRBJ2-1, is KAGVTQTPRYLIKTRGQQVTLSCSPISGHRSVSWYQQTPGQGLQFLFEYFSETQRNKGNFPGRFSGRQFSNSRSEMNVSTLELGDSALYLCASREGTSGGSEQFFGPGTRLTVL.